What follows is one T cell receptor beta chain and its context. The antigen remains undetermined. This CDR3 contains 14 residues. V gave up 4 bases and J gave up 3 bases, with 12 bases separating them. CDR1 SGHVS and CDR2 FQNEAQ come from the germline V gene. The sample originates from a study of blood T cells in healthy people across ages. Study-wide points: Across the age range, TCR beta diversity per million T cells fell in a roughly linear way.

Donors each provided around 9 milliliters of peripheral blood. The extraction recovered at least 6 micrograms of total RNA per sample. The authors ran a second PCR of about 7 to 12 cycles using a sample-barcoded 5' primer and a J-beta primer mix. In TCRdb, the 5' RACE reads were re-called with MiXCR into one record per CDR3 protein. Of roughly 1.5 million distinct CDR3 sequences listed, roughly two fifths are singletons. The gene calls are TRBV7-8 and TRBJ1-1, with D perhaps matching TRBD1 (6 bases). The sequencing input was blood. This sequence was found in a young woman in good health. CDR3 bases: TGTGCCAGCAGCTCAGGGGCGGATTACACTGAAGCTTTCTTT. This sequence encodes CASSSGADYTEAFF.